This section outlines one T cell receptor beta chain sequence together with its context. This entry is derived from a study of blood T cell repertoires in COVID-19. Study-level information: Spain, Italy and the United States supplied samples that represented acute and convalescent COVID-19. The analysed material was cDNA or gDNA that came from T cells, B-cell-depleted T cells, or PBMCs.

The CDR3 totals 16 residues. V lost 5 bases and J lost 5, with 21 bases in between. Germline V CDR1 and CDR2: KGHSH, LQKENI. Per the original methods: From reference gene primer amplification, estimates of nucleated cell counts were derived. Assay: immunoSEQ multiplex PCR; the TCRdb copy retains only in-frame clones and omits some. V, J and clone size were drawn from that table, and D and trimming were deduced from the DNA. The table records 180,000 or so clones, more than 80% of them present only once. The sample taken for sequencing was peripheral blood. This chain uses TRBV18 with TRBJ2-5; a weak D match, TRBD2 (5 bases). This clonotype was obtained from a woman in her thirties or forties with COVID-19, enrolled during active disease. Here the CDR3 reads CASSRVSGQGGETQYF. DNA for the CDR3: TGTGCCAGCTCAAGAGTTTCTGGCCAAGGCGGGGAGACCCAGTACTTC.